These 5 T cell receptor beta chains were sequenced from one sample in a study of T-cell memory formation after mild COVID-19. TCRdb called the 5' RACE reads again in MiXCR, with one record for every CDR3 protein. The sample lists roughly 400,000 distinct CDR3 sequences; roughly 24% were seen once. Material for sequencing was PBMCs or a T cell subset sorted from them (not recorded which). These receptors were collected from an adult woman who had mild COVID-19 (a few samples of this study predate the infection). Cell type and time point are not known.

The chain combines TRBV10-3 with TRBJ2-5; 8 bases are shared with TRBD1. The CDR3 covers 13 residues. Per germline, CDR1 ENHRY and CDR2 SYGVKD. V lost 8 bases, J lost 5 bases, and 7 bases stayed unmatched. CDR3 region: CAISGQGEETQYF. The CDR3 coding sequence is TGTGCCATCTCAGGACAGGGTGAGGAGACCCAGTACTTC.

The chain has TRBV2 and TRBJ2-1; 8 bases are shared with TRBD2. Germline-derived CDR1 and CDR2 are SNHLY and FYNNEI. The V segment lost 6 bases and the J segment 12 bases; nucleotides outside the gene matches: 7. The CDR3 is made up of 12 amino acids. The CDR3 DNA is TGTGCCAGCAGATCCGGGACTAGAGGGCAGTTCTTC. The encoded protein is CASRSGTRGQFF.

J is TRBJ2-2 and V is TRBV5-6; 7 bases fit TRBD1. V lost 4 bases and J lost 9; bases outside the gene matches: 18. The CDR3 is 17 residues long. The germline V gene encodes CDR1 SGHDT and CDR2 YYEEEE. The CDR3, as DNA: TGTGCCAGCAGCCTGGGGACAGACCTACGAATGTACAGGGAGCTGTTTTTT. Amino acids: CASSLGTDLRMYRELFF.

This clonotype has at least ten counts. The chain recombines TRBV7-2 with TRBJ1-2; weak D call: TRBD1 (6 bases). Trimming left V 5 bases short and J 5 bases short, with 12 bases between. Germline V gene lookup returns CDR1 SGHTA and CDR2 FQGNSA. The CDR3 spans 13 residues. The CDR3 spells CASSPTGIYGYTF. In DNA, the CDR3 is TGTGCCAGCAGCCCCACAGGGATATATGGCTACACCTTC.

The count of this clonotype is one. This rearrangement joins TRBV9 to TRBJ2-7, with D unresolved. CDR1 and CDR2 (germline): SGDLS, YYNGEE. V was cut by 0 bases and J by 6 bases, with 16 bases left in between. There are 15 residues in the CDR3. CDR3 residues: CASSVGVSPRIEQYF. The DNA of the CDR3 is TGTGCCAGCAGCGTAGGGGTTAGCCCCCGGATCGAGCAGTACTTC.